This T cell receptor beta chain was captured in a study of cytomegalovirus exposure and HLA in healthy donors. Primers: 60 Vbeta forward and 13 Jbeta reverse. Generated by immunoSEQ multiplex PCR, the TCRdb table keeps only in-frame clones and is missing some. This sample has some 76,000 clones, with under 85% found just once. V was pared by 0 bases and J by 2 bases, with 12 bases between. Per the germline V gene, CDR1 is SGHNT and CDR2 is YYREEE (reference sequence). The CDR3 runs to 15 residues. The TCR originated in a woman aged 40 to 50 in good health and CMV-seropositive. What was sequenced was PBMCs. The chain combines TRBV5-4 with TRBJ2-7, with D tentatively TRBD2 (6 bases). The CDR3 here is CASSLGGTPTYEQYF. The CDR3, as DNA: TGTGCCAGCAGCTTGGGCGGGACTCCTACCTACGAGCAGTACTTC.